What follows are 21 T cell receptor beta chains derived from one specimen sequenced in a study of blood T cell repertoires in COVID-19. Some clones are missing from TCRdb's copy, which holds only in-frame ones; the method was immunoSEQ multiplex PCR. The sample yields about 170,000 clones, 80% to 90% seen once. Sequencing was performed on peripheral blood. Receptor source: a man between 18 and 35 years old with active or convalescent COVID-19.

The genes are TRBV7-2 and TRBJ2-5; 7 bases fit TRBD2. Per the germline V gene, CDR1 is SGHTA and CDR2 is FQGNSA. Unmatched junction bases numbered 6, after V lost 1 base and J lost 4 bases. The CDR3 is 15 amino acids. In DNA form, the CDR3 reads TGTGCCAGCAGCTTAGGACCCCTAGCGGTAGAGACCCAGTACTTC. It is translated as CASSLGPLAVETQYF.

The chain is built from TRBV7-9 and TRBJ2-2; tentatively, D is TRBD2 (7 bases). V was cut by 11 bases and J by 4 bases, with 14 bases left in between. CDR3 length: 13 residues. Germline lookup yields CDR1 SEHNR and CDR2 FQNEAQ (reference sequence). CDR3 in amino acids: CAGGAGPTGELFF. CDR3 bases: TGTGCCGGGGGGGCAGGGCCCACCGGGGAGCTGTTTTTT.

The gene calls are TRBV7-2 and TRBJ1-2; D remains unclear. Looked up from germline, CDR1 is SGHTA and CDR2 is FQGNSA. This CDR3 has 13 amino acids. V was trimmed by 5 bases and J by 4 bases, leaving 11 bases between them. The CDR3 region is CASSPEGSYGYTF. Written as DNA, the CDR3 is TGTGCCAGCAGCCCGGAAGGGAGCTATGGCTACACCTTC.

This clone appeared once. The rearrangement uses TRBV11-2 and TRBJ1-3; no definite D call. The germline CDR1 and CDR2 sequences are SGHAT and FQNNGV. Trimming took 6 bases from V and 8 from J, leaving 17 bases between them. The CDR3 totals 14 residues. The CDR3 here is CASRLGGGRDTIYF. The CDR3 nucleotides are TGTGCCAGCAGACTTGGCGGCGGCCGGGACACCATATATTTT.

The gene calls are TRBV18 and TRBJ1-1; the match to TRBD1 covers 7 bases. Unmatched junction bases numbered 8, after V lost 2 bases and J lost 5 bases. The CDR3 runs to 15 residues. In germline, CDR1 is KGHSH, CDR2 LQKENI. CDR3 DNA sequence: TGTGCCAGCTCACCAACAGGGGCGCTTAGGACTGAAGCTTTCTTT. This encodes CASSPTGALRTEAFF.

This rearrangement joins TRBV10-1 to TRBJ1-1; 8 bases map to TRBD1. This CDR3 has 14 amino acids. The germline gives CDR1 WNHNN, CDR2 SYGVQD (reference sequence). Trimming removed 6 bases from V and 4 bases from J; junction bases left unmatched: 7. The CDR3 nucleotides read TGCGCCAGCAGGCAGGACAGGGTGGCCACTGAAGCTTTCTTT. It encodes CASRQDRVATEAFF.

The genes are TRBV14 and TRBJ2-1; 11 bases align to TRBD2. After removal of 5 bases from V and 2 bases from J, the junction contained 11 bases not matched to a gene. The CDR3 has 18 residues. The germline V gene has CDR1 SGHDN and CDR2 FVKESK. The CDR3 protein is CASSSRTSGGPTYNEQFF. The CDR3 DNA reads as TGTGCCAGCAGCTCCCGAACTAGCGGGGGACCAACCTACAATGAGCAGTTCTTC.

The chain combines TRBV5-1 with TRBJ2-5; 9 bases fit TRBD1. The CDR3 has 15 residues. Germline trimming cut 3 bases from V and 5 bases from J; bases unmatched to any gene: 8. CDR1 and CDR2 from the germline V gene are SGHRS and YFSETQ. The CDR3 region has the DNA TGCGCCAGCAGCTCAGTGACAGGGGGTGGGGAGACCCAGTACTTC. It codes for CASSSVTGGGETQYF.

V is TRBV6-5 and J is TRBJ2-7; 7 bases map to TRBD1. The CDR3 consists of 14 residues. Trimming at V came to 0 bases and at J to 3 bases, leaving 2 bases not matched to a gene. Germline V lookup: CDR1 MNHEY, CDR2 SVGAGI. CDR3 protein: CASSYSGQIYEQYF. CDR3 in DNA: TGTGCCAGCAGTTACTCGGGACAGATCTACGAGCAGTACTTC.

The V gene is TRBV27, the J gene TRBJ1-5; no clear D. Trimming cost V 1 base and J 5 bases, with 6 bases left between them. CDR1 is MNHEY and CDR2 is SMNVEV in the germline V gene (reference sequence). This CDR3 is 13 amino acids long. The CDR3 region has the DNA TGTGCCAGCAGTTTATTTACGGATCAGCCCCAGCATTTT. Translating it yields CASSLFTDQPQHF.

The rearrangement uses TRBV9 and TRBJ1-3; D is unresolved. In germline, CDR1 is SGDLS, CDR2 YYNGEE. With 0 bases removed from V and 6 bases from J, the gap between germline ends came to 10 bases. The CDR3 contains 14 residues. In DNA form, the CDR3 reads TGTGCCAGCAGCGTAGAGTCCTACTTAAACACCATATATTTT. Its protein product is CASSVESYLNTIYF.

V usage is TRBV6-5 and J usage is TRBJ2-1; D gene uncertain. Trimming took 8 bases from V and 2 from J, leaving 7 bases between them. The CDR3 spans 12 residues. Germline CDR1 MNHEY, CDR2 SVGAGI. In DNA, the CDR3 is TGTGCCAGCGGCCAGACCTACAATGAGCAGTTCTTC. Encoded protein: CASGQTYNEQFF.

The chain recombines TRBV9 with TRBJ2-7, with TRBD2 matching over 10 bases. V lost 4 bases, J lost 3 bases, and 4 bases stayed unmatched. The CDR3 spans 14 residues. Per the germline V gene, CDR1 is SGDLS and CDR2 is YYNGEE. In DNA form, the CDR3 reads TGTGCCAGCAGCCCGCGGACTAGCGGCTACGAGCAGTACTTC. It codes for CASSPRTSGYEQYF.

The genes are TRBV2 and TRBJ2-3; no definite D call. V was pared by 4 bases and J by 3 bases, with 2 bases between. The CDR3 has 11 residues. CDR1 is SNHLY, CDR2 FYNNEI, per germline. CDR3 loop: CASSVTDTQYF. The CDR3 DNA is TGTGCCAGCAGTGTAACAGATACGCAGTATTTT.

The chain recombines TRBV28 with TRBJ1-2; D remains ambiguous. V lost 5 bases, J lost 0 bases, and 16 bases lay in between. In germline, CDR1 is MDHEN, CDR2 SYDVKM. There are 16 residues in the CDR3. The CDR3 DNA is TGTGCCAGCAGTCCCGGCGATGCGAGGGCTAACTATGGCTACACCTTC. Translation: CASSPGDARANYGYTF.

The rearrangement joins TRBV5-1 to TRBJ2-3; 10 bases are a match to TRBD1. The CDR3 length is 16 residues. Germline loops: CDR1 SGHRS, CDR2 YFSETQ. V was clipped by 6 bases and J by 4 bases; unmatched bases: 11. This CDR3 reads CASTIGQGVIADTQYF. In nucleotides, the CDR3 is TGCGCCAGCACTATCGGACAGGGGGTGATAGCAGATACGCAGTATTTT.

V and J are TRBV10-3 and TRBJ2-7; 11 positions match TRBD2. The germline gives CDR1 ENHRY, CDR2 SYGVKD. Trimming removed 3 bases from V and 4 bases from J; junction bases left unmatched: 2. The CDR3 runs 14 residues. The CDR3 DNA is TGTGCCATCAGTGATACTAGCGGGAGTTACGAGCAGTACTTC. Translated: CAISDTSGSYEQYF.

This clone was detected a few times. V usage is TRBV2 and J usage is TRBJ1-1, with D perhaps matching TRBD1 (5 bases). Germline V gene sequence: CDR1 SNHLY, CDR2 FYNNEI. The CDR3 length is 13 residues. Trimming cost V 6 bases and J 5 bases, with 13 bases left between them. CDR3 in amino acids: CASRADGGTEAFF. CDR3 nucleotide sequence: TGTGCCAGCAGGGCGGACGGGGGGACTGAAGCTTTCTTT.

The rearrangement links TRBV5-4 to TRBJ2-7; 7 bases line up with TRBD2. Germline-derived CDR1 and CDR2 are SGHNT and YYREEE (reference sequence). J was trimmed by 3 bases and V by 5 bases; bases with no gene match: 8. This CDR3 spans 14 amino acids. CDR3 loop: CASSPVGGSYEQYF. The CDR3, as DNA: TGTGCCAGCAGTCCTGTCGGGGGGAGCTACGAGCAGTACTTC. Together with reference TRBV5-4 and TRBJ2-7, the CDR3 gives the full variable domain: ETGVTQSPTHLIKTRGQQVTLRCSSQSGHNTVSWYQQALGQGPQFIFQYYREEENGRGNFPPRFSGLQFPNYSSELNVNALELDDSALYLCASSPVGGSYEQYFGPGTRLTVT.

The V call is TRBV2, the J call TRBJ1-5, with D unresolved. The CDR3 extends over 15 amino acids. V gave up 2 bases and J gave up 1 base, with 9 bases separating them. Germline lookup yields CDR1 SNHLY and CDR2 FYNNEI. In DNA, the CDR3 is TGTGCCAGCAGTGAAAGGAGTAAGAGCAATCAGCCCCAGCATTTT. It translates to CASSERSKSNQPQHF.

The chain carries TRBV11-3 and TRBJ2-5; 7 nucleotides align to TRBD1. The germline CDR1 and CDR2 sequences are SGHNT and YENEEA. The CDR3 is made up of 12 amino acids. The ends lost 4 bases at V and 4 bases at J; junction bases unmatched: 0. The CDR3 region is CASSYRGETQYF. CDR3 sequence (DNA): TGTGCCAGCAGCTACAGGGGAGAGACCCAGTACTTC.